These T cell receptor beta chains were read from a single sample in a study of blood T cell repertoires in COVID-19. Libraries were prepared by immunoSEQ multiplex PCR; TCRdb keeps only in-frame clonotypes and omits some of them. This sample yields tens of thousands of clones, of which 75% to 90% are seen a single time; 22% belongs to the top ten. The material sequenced was peripheral blood. These receptors came from a man older than 75 with active or convalescent COVID-19. Both conserved end residues are part of each CDR3. D genes are given only for firm matches. Some rows have no size entry. The others give once, few or many, or a class for an expanded clone.

NA	TRBJ2-3	TRBV5-6	TRBD1	TGTGCCAGCAGTACCAGACAGGGCGATAGCACAGATACGCAGTATTTT	CASSTRQGDSTDTQYF
NA	TRBJ1-2	TRBV29-1	TRBD1	TGCAGCGTTGGGGGGACAGGGGGCGTTTTCTACACCTTC	CSVGGTGGVFYTF
NA	TRBJ2-1	TRBV6-1	TRBD2	TGTGCCAGCAGTGAAGTTTTAATCGGGAGCGGGAGGGCCCTATACAATGAGCAGTTCTTC	CASSEVLIGSGRALYNEQFF
NA	TRBJ2-1	TRBV30	NA	TGTGCCTGGAGTGTTGGCAGGGGTAATGAGCAGTTCTTC	CAWSVGRGNEQFF
NA	TRBJ2-3	TRBV6-5	NA	TGTGCCAGCAGTACTCCCCCGACTACAGATACGCAGTATTTT	CASSTPPTTDTQYF
once	TRBJ2-7	TRBV7-6	TRBD2	TGTGCCAGCAGCCCTTTAGCGGGGGGGATCTACGAGCAGTACTTC	CASSPLAGGIYEQYF
few	TRBJ2-7	TRBV6-2/TRBV6-3	NA	TGTGCCAGCAGCCTACCAGGAGGGACTGGCTACGAGCAGTACTTC	CASSLPGGTGYEQYF
NA	TRBJ2-1	TRBV7-3	NA	TGTGCCAGCAGCTTACACGGGTACAATGAGCAGTTCTTC	CASSLHGYNEQFF
few	TRBJ2-3	TRBV5-1	TRBD1	TGCGCCAGCAGTCGTGGGGACAGGGGTTCAGATACGCAGTATTTT	CASSRGDRGSDTQYF
few	TRBJ2-1	TRBV2	NA	TGTGCCGCACTCGAACCGAGCTCCTACAATGAGCAGTTCTTC	CAALEPSSYNEQFF
NA	TRBJ2-1	TRBV9	TRBD1	TGTGCCAGCAGCGTAAGGACAGGGAATGAGCAGTTCTTC	CASSVRTGNEQFF
NA	TRBJ2-7	TRBV27	NA	TGTGCCAGCAGTTTTGCGAGGGCCGCCGAGCAGTACTTC	CASSFARAAEQYF
NA	TRBJ2-7	TRBV28	TRBD1	TGTGCCAGCACCTCGATCGGGACAGGGTCCTACGAGCAGTACTTC	CASTSIGTGSYEQYF
NA	TRBJ2-5	TRBV28	NA	TGTGCCAGCAGCCCGGGGGGCAGGGCAAAAGAGACCCAGTACTTC	CASSPGGRAKETQYF
once	TRBJ2-7	TRBV7-2	TRBD2	TGTGCCAGCAGCAGAGAGGCCGGGACTAGCGGGTCCGAGCAGTACTTC	CASSREAGTSGSEQYF
NA	TRBJ2-5	TRBV11-2	TRBD2	TGTGCCAGCAGCCCCGGACTAGCGGGAGGTTCGGAGACCCAGTACTTC	CASSPGLAGGSETQYF
NA	TRBJ1-1	TRBV5-1	TRBD1	TGCGCCAGCAGCTCATACAGGGGGGTGAACACTGAAGCTTTCTTT	CASSSYRGVNTEAFF
NA	TRBJ2-7	TRBV5-8	TRBD1	TGTGCCAGCAGCTTGGTCGGACAGGGGACCTACGAGCAGTACTTC	CASSLVGQGTYEQYF
NA	TRBJ1-4	TRBV7-6	NA	TGTGCCAGCAGCCTCACCTATGGGAGGAAACTGTTTTTT	CASSLTYGRKLFF
medium-sized	TRBJ2-2	TRBV4-1	TRBD2	TGCGCCAGCAGCCAACCAGCGGGGGCTTTGGCCGGGGAGCTGTTTTTT	CASSQPAGALAGELFF